The clone carrying this T cell receptor (beta chain) was counted once. The target antigen is unknown. These data come from a study of T cell responses to AZD1222 COVID-19 vaccine. Overall study results and limits: Seropositive status at baseline applied to only a handful of AZD1222 recipients.

The protocol was immunoSEQ multiplex PCR, while the TCRdb copy is restricted to in-frame clones and leaves out a portion. The table has 56,000 or so clones, approximately 83% seen once; the top ten hold approximately 15%. Germline assignment: CDR1 LGHNA and CDR2 YNFKEQ. V lost 7 bases and J lost 4; bases outside the gene matches: 9. CDR3 size: 15 residues. The V gene is TRBV4-2, the J gene TRBJ2-7; 11 positions agree with TRBD1. This sequence was found in an adult in good health. This sample comprised peripheral blood, obtained on day 0 of AZD1222 vaccination. For the CDR3, the DNA is TGTGCCAGCAAGATAACCGGGACAGGGGGTTACGAGCAGTACTTC. Translated, it gives CASKITGTGGYEQYF.